The rows below give T cell receptor beta chains drawn from one sample of a study of blood T cells in healthy people across ages. A single record per CDR3 protein comes from TCRdb applying MiXCR to the 5' RACE reads. This sample carries under 2 million distinct CDR3 sequences, 30% to 35% of them seen once, and the ten largest clones take 11%. Sequencing used blood. These TCRs come from a woman aged 25 to 45 in good health. The CDR3 runs from the conserved cysteine through the conserved F or W. D genes are given only for firm matches. For some rows the clone size is stated as once, few or many, or as a class when expanded; others skip it.

clone_size: .
cdr3_length: 17
j_call: TRBJ2-1
v_call: TRBV3-1
d_call: TRBD2
cdr3_aa: CASSEGWGLAATNEQFF
cdr3_nt: TGTGCCAGCAGCGAGGGTTGGGGACTAGCGGCAACCAATGAGCAGTTCTTC

clone_size: few
cdr3_length: 18
j_call: TRBJ2-7
v_call: TRBV7-9
d_call: TRBD2
cdr3_aa: CASSPRLAGGPLAYEQYF
cdr3_nt: TGTGCCAGCAGCCCCCGACTAGCGGGAGGCCCCCTCGCCTACGAGCAGTACTTC

clone_size: few
cdr3_length: 14
j_call: TRBJ2-7
v_call: TRBV6-2/TRBV6-3
d_call: .
cdr3_aa: CASTSVGLAYEQYF
cdr3_nt: TGTGCCAGCACCTCCGTGGGGCTGGCCTACGAGCAGTACTTC

clone_size: few
cdr3_length: 12
j_call: TRBJ1-2
v_call: TRBV7-2
d_call: .
cdr3_aa: CASSSQGGGYTF
cdr3_nt: TGTGCCAGCAGCTCCCAGGGCGGGGGCTACACCTTC

clone_size: .
cdr3_length: 12
j_call: TRBJ2-1
v_call: TRBV12-3/TRBV12-4
d_call: .
cdr3_aa: CASTTGRNEQFF
cdr3_nt: TGTGCCAGCACTACTGGGAGAAATGAGCAGTTCTTC

clone_size: .
cdr3_length: 12
j_call: TRBJ2-7
v_call: TRBV2
d_call: .
cdr3_aa: CASIPLLYEQYF
cdr3_nt: TGTGCCAGTATACCGTTACTGTACGAGCAGTACTTC

clone_size: .
cdr3_length: 13
j_call: TRBJ2-1
v_call: TRBV7-9
d_call: TRBD1
cdr3_aa: CASRRDRAYEQFF
cdr3_nt: TGTGCCAGCAGGCGGGACAGGGCATATGAGCAGTTCTTC

clone_size: .
cdr3_length: 13
j_call: TRBJ2-5
v_call: TRBV30
d_call: .
cdr3_aa: CAWTGVGKETQYF
cdr3_nt: TGTGCCTGGACGGGGGTAGGGAAAGAGACCCAGTACTTC

clone_size: many
cdr3_length: 16
j_call: TRBJ2-6
v_call: TRBV12-3/TRBV12-4
d_call: TRBD1
cdr3_aa: CASVGTGESGANVLTF
cdr3_nt: TGTGCCAGCGTTGGGACAGGGGAATCTGGGGCCAACGTCCTGACTTTC

clone_size: many
cdr3_length: 15
j_call: TRBJ2-5
v_call: TRBV20-1
d_call: TRBD2
cdr3_aa: CSARDRLAGGETQYF
cdr3_nt: TGCAGTGCTAGAGATCGCCTAGCGGGAGGAGAGACCCAGTACTTC

clone_size: .
cdr3_length: 13
j_call: TRBJ1-2
v_call: TRBV28
d_call: .
cdr3_aa: CASSLRGASGYTF
cdr3_nt: TGTGCCAGCAGTTTGCGAGGGGCAAGTGGCTACACCTTC

clone_size: few
cdr3_length: 14
j_call: TRBJ2-1
v_call: TRBV5-1
d_call: .
cdr3_aa: CASSLTPENNEQFF
cdr3_nt: TGCGCCAGCAGCTTGACGCCGGAAAACAATGAGCAGTTCTTC

clone_size: .
cdr3_length: 17
j_call: TRBJ2-7
v_call: TRBV12-3/TRBV12-4
d_call: TRBD2
cdr3_aa: CASSSGTSGWGSYEQYF
cdr3_nt: TGTGCCAGCAGTTCAGGGACTAGCGGTTGGGGGTCCTACGAGCAGTACTTC

clone_size: few
cdr3_length: 14
j_call: TRBJ2-7
v_call: TRBV9
d_call: TRBD1
cdr3_aa: CASSPRDSFGDQYF
cdr3_nt: TGTGCCAGCAGCCCTCGGGACAGCTTCGGGGACCAGTACTTC

clone_size: .
cdr3_length: 14
j_call: TRBJ1-4
v_call: TRBV6-1
d_call: .
cdr3_aa: CASSEPITNEKLFF
cdr3_nt: TGTGCCAGCAGTGAACCGATCACCAATGAAAAACTGTTTTTT

clone_size: .
cdr3_length: 14
j_call: TRBJ1-4
v_call: TRBV5-4
d_call: TRBD1
cdr3_aa: CASSMDRWGEKLFF
cdr3_nt: TGTGCCAGCAGCATGGACAGGTGGGGAGAAAAACTGTTTTTT

clone_size: few
cdr3_length: 14
j_call: TRBJ2-7
v_call: TRBV28
d_call: .
cdr3_aa: CASSATGAPYEQYF
cdr3_nt: TGTGCCAGCAGTGCGACGGGGGCCCCATACGAGCAGTACTTC

clone_size: .
cdr3_length: 15
j_call: TRBJ2-1
v_call: TRBV27
d_call: .
cdr3_aa: CASSLSLFGGNEQFF
cdr3_nt: TGTGCCAGCAGTTTGAGTTTATTTGGTGGCAATGAGCAGTTCTTC

clone_size: many
cdr3_length: 15
j_call: TRBJ1-2
v_call: TRBV6-5
d_call: .
cdr3_aa: CASSWATGTPSGYTF
cdr3_nt: TGTGCCAGCAGTTGGGCGACCGGGACACCAAGTGGCTACACCTTC

clone_size: .
cdr3_length: 16
j_call: TRBJ2-2
v_call: TRBV27
d_call: .
cdr3_aa: CASSPHAGSHTGELFF
cdr3_nt: TGTGCCAGCAGTCCTCATGCCGGCAGTCACACCGGGGAGCTGTTTTTT

clone_size: .
cdr3_length: 15
j_call: TRBJ2-5
v_call: TRBV6-2/TRBV6-3
d_call: TRBD2
cdr3_aa: CASSYSRLALETQYF
cdr3_nt: TGTGCCAGCAGTTACTCGAGACTAGCCCTAGAGACCCAGTACTTC

clone_size: .
cdr3_length: 16
j_call: TRBJ1-4
v_call: TRBV4-1
d_call: .
cdr3_aa: CASSQEPQGWGEKLFF
cdr3_nt: TGCGCCAGCAGCCAAGAACCCCAGGGGTGGGGAGAAAAACTGTTTTTT

clone_size: few
cdr3_length: 15
j_call: TRBJ2-1
v_call: TRBV6-1
d_call: TRBD2
cdr3_aa: CASIWSGVKANEQFF
cdr3_nt: TGTGCCAGCATTTGGAGCGGGGTAAAGGCCAATGAGCAGTTCTTC

clone_size: few
cdr3_length: 16
j_call: TRBJ2-4
v_call: TRBV6-6
d_call: .
cdr3_aa: CASTERRFLAKNIQYF
cdr3_nt: TGTGCCAGCACCGAAAGACGGTTTCTAGCCAAAAACATTCAGTACTTC

clone_size: few
cdr3_length: 15
j_call: TRBJ2-3
v_call: TRBV6-1
d_call: .
cdr3_aa: CASTPKRGSTDTQYF
cdr3_nt: TGTGCCAGCACCCCTAAGAGGGGGAGCACAGATACGCAGTATTTT

clone_size: many
cdr3_length: 13
j_call: TRBJ2-7
v_call: TRBV5-1
d_call: TRBD1
cdr3_aa: CASSFRQGYEQYF
cdr3_nt: TGCGCCAGCAGCTTCCGACAGGGCTACGAGCAGTACTTC

clone_size: .
cdr3_length: 14
j_call: TRBJ1-5
v_call: TRBV20-1
d_call: TRBD1
cdr3_aa: CSAWTGDSSQPQHF
cdr3_nt: TGCAGTGCTTGGACAGGGGATTCGAGTCAGCCCCAGCATTTT

clone_size: .
cdr3_length: 13
j_call: TRBJ2-1
v_call: TRBV20-1
d_call: .
cdr3_aa: CSAKSLSYNEQFF
cdr3_nt: TGCAGTGCTAAGTCCCTCTCCTACAATGAGCAGTTCTTC

clone_size: .
cdr3_length: 15
j_call: TRBJ1-2
v_call: TRBV20-1
d_call: .
cdr3_aa: CSARDPGRKNYGYTF
cdr3_nt: TGCAGTGCTAGAGATCCCGGACGGAAGAACTATGGCTACACCTTC

clone_size: few
cdr3_length: 13
j_call: TRBJ1-5
v_call: TRBV20-1
d_call: .
cdr3_aa: CSALQKPDQPQHF
cdr3_nt: TGCAGTGCGCTACAGAAGCCCGATCAGCCCCAGCATTTT

clone_size: many
cdr3_length: 15
j_call: TRBJ2-1
v_call: TRBV29-1
d_call: .
cdr3_aa: CSVERSAEHYNEQFF
cdr3_nt: TGCAGCGTTGAGAGGTCGGCGGAACACTACAATGAGCAGTTCTTC

clone_size: .
cdr3_length: 17
j_call: TRBJ2-6
v_call: TRBV7-9
d_call: .
cdr3_aa: CASLRGVEGSGANVLTF
cdr3_nt: TGTGCCAGCCTTCGCGGGGTCGAAGGCTCTGGGGCCAACGTCCTGACTTTC

clone_size: .
cdr3_length: 16
j_call: TRBJ2-7
v_call: TRBV27
d_call: .
cdr3_aa: CASSPSLGTFSYEQYF
cdr3_nt: TGTGCCAGCAGTCCCTCCCTGGGGACCTTCTCCTACGAGCAGTACTTC

clone_size: .
cdr3_length: 17
j_call: TRBJ1-1
v_call: TRBV28
d_call: TRBD1
cdr3_aa: CASRAGTGLSEDTEAFF
cdr3_nt: TGTGCCAGCAGAGCCGGGACAGGGTTATCAGAGGACACTGAAGCTTTCTTT

clone_size: .
cdr3_length: 18
j_call: TRBJ2-3
v_call: TRBV6-5
d_call: TRBD2
cdr3_aa: CASSYDVRSGVSTDTQYF
cdr3_nt: TGTGCCAGCAGTTACGATGTTCGGAGCGGGGTGAGCACAGATACGCAGTATTTT

clone_size: .
cdr3_length: 16
j_call: TRBJ2-1
v_call: TRBV20-1
d_call: TRBD2
cdr3_aa: CSARDLAGLADNEQFF
cdr3_nt: TGCAGTGCTAGAGATCTAGCGGGACTAGCGGACAATGAGCAGTTCTTC

clone_size: many
cdr3_length: 14
j_call: TRBJ2-7
v_call: TRBV6-5
d_call: TRBD1
cdr3_aa: CASSPQGGSYEQYF
cdr3_nt: TGTGCCAGCAGTCCACAGGGGGGTTCCTACGAGCAGTACTTC

clone_size: few
cdr3_length: 16
j_call: TRBJ1-5
v_call: TRBV5-1
d_call: TRBD1
cdr3_aa: CASSLRGQGGNQPQHF
cdr3_nt: TGCGCCAGCAGCTTGAGGGGGCAGGGTGGCAATCAGCCCCAGCATTTT

clone_size: many
cdr3_length: 16
j_call: TRBJ2-3
v_call: TRBV4-2
d_call: TRBD2
cdr3_aa: CASSEGLAVSTDTQYF
cdr3_nt: TGTGCCAGCAGCGAAGGACTAGCGGTTAGCACAGATACGCAGTATTTT

clone_size: many
cdr3_length: 13
j_call: TRBJ2-7
v_call: TRBV4-1
d_call: .
cdr3_aa: CASSPSGSYEQYF
cdr3_nt: TGCGCCAGCAGCCCCAGCGGCTCCTACGAGCAGTACTTC

clone_size: .
cdr3_length: 15
j_call: TRBJ2-7
v_call: TRBV5-1
d_call: .
cdr3_aa: CASSLNVGASYEQYF
cdr3_nt: TGCGCCAGCAGCTTGAATGTCGGAGCCTCCTACGAGCAGTACTTC

clone_size: .
cdr3_length: 17
j_call: TRBJ2-1
v_call: TRBV20-1
d_call: TRBD1
cdr3_aa: CSAQSIETGGRYNEQFF
cdr3_nt: TGCAGTGCTCAGTCCATTGAGACAGGGGGCCGTTACAATGAGCAGTTCTTC

clone_size: .
cdr3_length: 16
j_call: TRBJ2-7
v_call: TRBV10-3
d_call: .
cdr3_aa: CANSESDRNLMGEQYF
cdr3_nt: TGTGCCAACAGTGAGTCAGACAGGAACTTAATGGGGGAGCAGTACTTC

clone_size: .
cdr3_length: 16
j_call: TRBJ2-1
v_call: TRBV4-1
d_call: TRBD2
cdr3_aa: CASSQDRSSGNNEQFF
cdr3_nt: TGCGCCAGCAGCCAAGATAGGTCTAGCGGCAACAATGAGCAGTTCTTC

clone_size: few
cdr3_length: 14
j_call: TRBJ2-7
v_call: TRBV9
d_call: .
cdr3_aa: CASSVTDSLYEQYF
cdr3_nt: TGTGCCAGCAGCGTAACGGACAGTCTGTACGAGCAGTACTTC

clone_size: .
cdr3_length: 15
j_call: TRBJ1-2
v_call: TRBV28
d_call: .
cdr3_aa: CASSYPSGVNYGYTF
cdr3_nt: TGTGCCAGCAGTTACCCCTCCGGCGTTAACTATGGCTACACCTTC

clone_size: few
cdr3_length: 13
j_call: TRBJ2-7
v_call: TRBV5-1
d_call: .
cdr3_aa: CASSLEGLAEQYF
cdr3_nt: TGCGCCAGCAGCTTAGAGGGGTTAGCCGAGCAGTACTTC

clone_size: .
cdr3_length: 17
j_call: TRBJ2-1
v_call: TRBV10-3
d_call: .
cdr3_aa: CAISDPDSSRPRNEQFF
cdr3_nt: TGTGCCATCAGTGACCCAGACAGTTCTCGCCCACGGAATGAGCAGTTCTTC

clone_size: once
cdr3_length: 13
j_call: TRBJ2-7
v_call: TRBV20-1
d_call: .
cdr3_aa: CSARAGGRNEQYF
cdr3_nt: TGCAGTGCTAGAGCTGGGGGGCGCAATGAGCAGTACTTC

clone_size: once
cdr3_length: 14
j_call: TRBJ2-3
v_call: TRBV5-1
d_call: TRBD2
cdr3_aa: CASLDSGRTDTQYF
cdr3_nt: TGCGCCAGCCTCGATAGCGGGAGGACAGATACGCAGTATTTT